In its sample, the clone carrying this T cell receptor beta chain was seen a few times. Its antigen remains unidentified. The record originates from a study of cytomegalovirus exposure and HLA in healthy donors. Study-wide findings and caveats: Most TCR sequences proved rare, with some public TCRs found in many donors. Segments of the TCR beta V type were, in most cases, productive about 90% or about 30% of the time in an earlier analysis.

This CDR3 region has 16 residues. V lost 0 bases to trimming and J lost 2 bases, with 11 bases between them. Germline loops: CDR1 SGDLS, CDR2 YYNGEE. Vbeta (60) and Jbeta (13) primers were used in the PCR. Profiled with immunoSEQ multiplex PCR; TCRdb holds only in-frame clones, not every one. The top ten clones hold over 3% of a sample with 75,000 to 100,000 clones, roughly two thirds of them seen once. Participants comprised healthy donors of bone marrow. The TCR was taken from a man aged 40-55 years in good health and CMV-seronegative. V is TRBV9 and J is TRBJ2-2; weak D call: TRBD2 (5 bases). Sequencing used PBMCs. DNA for the CDR3: TGTGCCAGCAGCGTAGCTGGACGGGGTAACACCGGGGAGCTGTTTTTT. Protein sequence: CASSVAGRGNTGELFF.